Many counts were recorded for the clone carrying this T cell receptor (beta chain). The CDR3 contains 14 residues. Germline CDR1 is MNHNS and CDR2 is SASEGT. Unmatched junction bases numbered 8, after V lost 6 bases and J lost 7 bases. This specimen comes from a study of CD8 T cells in ankylosing spondylitis. TCRdb reprocessed the 5' RACE reads via MiXCR and lists one record per CDR3 protein. The sample includes 150,000 to 200,000 distinct CDR3 sequences, 9.5% to 13% of them seen just once. The clonotype comes from a male donor with ankylosing spondylitis or in good health (not recorded which). The sequencing input was blood, either unsorted or a sorted T cell fraction (not recorded which). V usage is TRBV6-1 and J usage is TRBJ1-1; TRBD1 matches at 10 bases. CDR3 sequence reads: CASSLGQGRNEAFF. For the CDR3, the DNA is TGTGCCAGCAGCCTGGGACAGGGGAGGAATGAAGCTTTCTTT.